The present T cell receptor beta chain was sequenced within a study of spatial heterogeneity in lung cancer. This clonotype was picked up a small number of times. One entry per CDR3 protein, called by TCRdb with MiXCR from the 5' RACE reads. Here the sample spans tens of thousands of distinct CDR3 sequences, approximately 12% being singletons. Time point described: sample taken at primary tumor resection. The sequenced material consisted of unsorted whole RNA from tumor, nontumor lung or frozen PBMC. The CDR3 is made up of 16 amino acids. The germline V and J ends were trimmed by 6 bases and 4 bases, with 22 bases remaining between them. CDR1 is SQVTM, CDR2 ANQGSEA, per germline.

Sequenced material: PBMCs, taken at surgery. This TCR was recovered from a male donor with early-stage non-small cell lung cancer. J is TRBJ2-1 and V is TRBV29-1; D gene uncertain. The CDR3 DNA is TGCAGCGTCGAACCTCCCGGCACGGACGTTTACAATGAGCAGTTCTTC. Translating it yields CSVEPPGTDVYNEQFF.